This entry lists 3 T cell receptor beta chains sequenced from one sample in a study of blood T cells in healthy people across ages. Sample-barcoded 5' priming and a J-beta primer mix drove a second PCR of roughly 7 to 11 cycles. TCRdb used MiXCR to reprocess the 5' RACE reads, holding one entry per CDR3 protein. The table includes roughly 1,000,000 distinct CDR3 sequences, 20% to 25% detected once. This sample was shared with a second study, whose subject was T cells of mothers and their children.

The sample taken for sequencing was blood. The receptors come from a girl aged 2 to 10 in good health.

The rearrangement links TRBV20-1 to TRBJ1-4, with 9 bases lining up with TRBD1. After removal of 5 bases from V and 5 bases from J, the junction contained 9 bases not matched to a gene. Germline values: CDR1 DFQATT, CDR2 SNEGSKA (reference sequence). The length of the CDR3 is 15 residues. The CDR3 here is CSAHSPGQGNEKLFF. CDR3 nucleotides: TGCAGTGCTCACTCCCCGGGACAGGGAAATGAAAAACTGTTTTTT.

This clonotype is a singleton in its sample. V gene TRBV29-1 combines with J gene TRBJ1-1, with D unclear. Germline lookup yields CDR1 SQVTM and CDR2 ANQGSEA. This CDR3 comprises 12 residues. V was shortened by 1 base and J by 4 bases, with 7 bases between the two germline ends. This CDR3 reads CSVEGQSTEAFF. In nucleotides, the CDR3 is TGCAGCGTTGAAGGGCAGAGCACTGAAGCTTTCTTT.

This clonotype was picked up a small number of times. The CDR3 DNA reads as TGTGCCAGCAATAACGTCGCCGGTGAGGGGAGCACAGATACGCAGTATTTT. Translation: CASNNVAGEGSTDTQYF. The chain couples TRBV28 to TRBJ2-3; perhaps D is TRBD1 or TRBD2 (5 bases each). V was pared by 7 bases and J by 0 bases, with 20 bases between. This CDR3 contains 17 residues. In germline, CDR1 is MDHEN, CDR2 SYDVKM.